This passage covers 25 T cell receptor beta chains from one sample sequenced in a study of blood T cell repertoires in COVID-19. TCRdb keeps only in-frame clones here, not all; method: immunoSEQ multiplex PCR. The sample consists of more than 60,000 clones, more than 75% of them appearing once. The source material was peripheral blood. The receptor set was obtained from a woman older than 75 with active or convalescent COVID-19.

Written as DNA, the CDR3 is TGTGCCAGCAGCACTACAGGGGGACCTTCACCCCTCCACTTT. The encoded protein is CASSTTGGPSPLHF. The rearrangement links TRBV21-1 to TRBJ1-6; the table's D call, TRBD1, was not checked against the DNA. TRBV21-1 is annotated as a pseudogene. This CDR3 is 14 amino acids long.

The sample holds one count of this clone. The chain joins TRBV6-2 or TRBV6-3 to TRBJ1-5; D might be TRBD1 (6 bases). With 2 bases removed from V and 0 bases from J, the gap between germline ends came to 20 bases. Germline lookup yields CDR1 MNHEY and CDR2 SVGEGT. The CDR3 covers 19 residues. DNA for the CDR3: TGTGCCAGCAGTTACGCCAACCGGGACAATATTCTTAGCAATCAGCCCCAGCATTTT. This sequence encodes CASSYANRDNILSNQPQHF.

The J gene is TRBJ2-1, the V gene TRBV19, with 10 bases matching TRBD2. In germline, CDR1 is LNHDA, CDR2 SQIVND (reference sequence). Trimming at V came to 1 base and at J to 2 bases, leaving 14 bases not matched to a gene. The CDR3 runs to 20 residues. The CDR3 sequence: CASSIGVFSSGGGTYNEQFF. In nucleotides, the CDR3 is TGTGCCAGTAGTATAGGGGTCTTTTCTAGCGGGGGTGGGACCTACAATGAGCAGTTCTTC.

The chain joins TRBV5-1 to TRBJ1-1; D unclear. The V end lost 7 bases, the J end lost 0 bases, and 10 bases lay between the germline ends. CDR1 and CDR2 from the germline V gene are SGHRS and YFSETQ. The CDR3 has 13 amino acids. CDR3 sequence: CASSAGLNTEAFF. The CDR3 nucleotides are TGCGCCAGCTCCGCAGGCCTGAACACTGAAGCTTTCTTT.

J is TRBJ2-3 and V is TRBV27, with 12 nucleotides matching TRBD2. V lost 2 bases to trimming and J lost 2 bases; unmatched junction nucleotides: 8. The CDR3 sequence is 18 residues long. In germline, CDR1 is MNHEY, CDR2 SMNVEV (reference sequence). This CDR3 reads CASSLVLPSGGATDTQYF. CDR3 DNA sequence: TGTGCCAGCAGTTTAGTTTTGCCTAGCGGGGGGGCCACAGATACGCAGTATTTT.

This clone has a handful of counts. The genes are TRBV10-3 and TRBJ2-7; possibly TRBD1 for D (6 bases). V was cut by 10 bases and J by 1 base, with 17 bases left in between. The CDR3 length is 14 residues. The germline gives CDR1 ENHRY, CDR2 SYGVKD. CDR3 sequence (DNA): TGTGCCAGCACTGATCAGGGGTTATCCTACGAGCAGTACTTC. Translating it yields CASTDQGLSYEQYF.

The table lists this clone with a count of one. The gene calls are TRBV7-9 and TRBJ2-1; 13 positions agree with TRBD2. There are 16 residues in the CDR3. The germline CDR1 and CDR2 sequences are SEHNR and FQNEAQ (reference sequence). With V trimmed by 5 bases and J by 7 bases, 8 bases remained unmatched. CDR3 bases: TGTGCCAGCAGCCTCACTAGCGGGGGGGCAGGTAATGAGCAGTTCTTC. This translates into CASSLTSGGAGNEQFF.

The genes are TRBV19 and TRBJ1-3; tentative D call: TRBD1 (5 bases). The CDR3 has 15 amino acids. Trimming removed 7 bases at V and 0 bases at J, with 13 bases between. Germline V gene data show CDR1 as LNHDA and CDR2 as SQIVND (reference sequence). The CDR3 DNA reads TGTGCCAGTACCCCTTGGGGGGGCTCTGGAAACACCATATATTTT. Translating gives CASTPWGGSGNTIYF. The complete variable domain, with remaining parts taken from reference TRBV19 and TRBJ1-3, reads DGGITQSPKYLFRKEGQNVTLSCEQNLNHDAMYWYRQDPGQGLRLIYYSQIVNDFQKGDIAEGYSVSREKKESFPLTVTSAQKNPTAFYLCASTPWGGSGNTIYFGEGSWLTVV.

The J gene is TRBJ2-5, the V gene TRBV2, with 10 bases aligning to TRBD2. CDR3 length: 14 residues. The ends lost 6 bases at V and 3 bases at J; junction bases unmatched: 4. Germline V lookup: CDR1 SNHLY, CDR2 FYNNEI. Here the CDR3 DNA reads TGTGCCAGCAGCGGAAGCGGGGGGGAAGAGACCCAGTACTTC. As protein: CASSGSGGEETQYF.

V and J are TRBV28 and TRBJ1-2; D not resolved. V was clipped by 7 bases and J by 8 bases, with 14 bases between them. CDR1 is MDHEN and CDR2 is SYDVKM in the germline V gene. The CDR3 runs to 12 residues. CDR3 protein: CASTSVPEGYTF. In nucleotides, the CDR3 is TGTGCCAGCACCTCAGTGCCGGAGGGCTACACCTTC.

CDR3 DNA sequence: TGTGCCAGTAGTACACAGGGGGCTGGGTCCTACGAGCAGTACTTC. Translating it yields CASSTQGAGSYEQYF. This chain joins TRBV19 and TRBJ2-7; 9 nucleotides align to TRBD1. Trimming cost V 4 bases and J 1 base; bases outside gene matches: 5. The CDR3 has 15 amino acids. Germline loops: CDR1 LNHDA, CDR2 SQIVND (reference sequence).

The gene calls are TRBV15 and TRBJ1-5; D ambiguous. The CDR3 is 15 amino acids. CDR1 is LNHNV and CDR2 is YYDKDF in the germline V gene (reference sequence). V lost 0 bases, J lost 0 bases, and 6 bases lay in between. This CDR3 reads CATSRDFGSNQPQHF. The CDR3 coding sequence is TGTGCCACCAGCAGAGATTTCGGTAGCAATCAGCCCCAGCATTTT.

The chain links TRBV6-5 to TRBJ1-5; 10 positions agree with TRBD1. CDR1 is MNHEY, CDR2 SVGAGI, per germline. V gave up 7 bases and J gave up 5 bases; unmatched junction bases: 8. There are 15 residues in the CDR3. For the CDR3, the DNA is TGTGCCAGCACCGGACAGGGGGGAGTTGATCAGCCCCAGCATTTT. It specifies CASTGQGGVDQPQHF.

The chain recombines TRBV7-2 with TRBJ2-7, with 11 bases lining up with TRBD2. CDR1 SGHTA and CDR2 FQGNSA come from the germline V gene. V lost 1 base to trimming and J lost 7 bases; unmatched junction nucleotides: 6. The CDR3 loop spans 15 amino acids. The CDR3 coding sequence is TGTGCCAGCAGCTTAGAAGCGGGACTAGCGGTTGAGCAGTACTTC. The encoded protein is CASSLEAGLAVEQYF.

The chain links TRBV7-2 to TRBJ1-6; no reliable D call. The CDR3 spans 18 residues. V lost 1 base and J lost 0, with 13 bases in between. Germline V gene sequence: CDR1 SGHTA, CDR2 FQGNSA. The CDR3 nucleotides are TGTGCCAGCAGCTTAGAAGGTGTCGGGGACTCCTATAATTCACCCCTCCACTTT. Its translation: CASSLEGVGDSYNSPLHF.

V and J are TRBV7-9 and TRBJ2-1; 9 nucleotides align to TRBD2. The V gene's germline CDR1 is SEHNR and CDR2 FQNEAQ (reference sequence). Trimming at V came to 5 bases and at J to 5 bases, leaving 7 bases not matched to a gene. There are 15 residues in the CDR3. The CDR3 nucleotides read TGTGCCAGCAGCCCCCCGCTAGCGGGGAACAATGAGCAGTTCTTC. Translation: CASSPPLAGNNEQFF.

The chain uses TRBV15 and TRBJ2-1; 11 bases are shared with TRBD2. The CDR3 has 21 amino acids. Trimming at V came to 0 bases and at J to 0 bases, leaving 13 bases not matched to a gene. Germline V gene lookup returns CDR1 LNHNV and CDR2 YYDKDF (reference sequence). CDR3 residues: CATSRDFPLAGEMSSYNEQFF. CDR3 bases: TGTGCCACCAGCAGAGATTTCCCACTAGCGGGGGAGATGAGCTCCTACAATGAGCAGTTCTTC.

The chain has TRBV27 and TRBJ2-3; D ambiguous. Germline loops: CDR1 MNHEY, CDR2 SMNVEV (reference sequence). Between the trimmed V and J ends, which lost 11 bases and 5 bases, there was a span of 5 bases. This CDR3 has 9 residues. The CDR3 reads CARGDTQYF. The CDR3 DNA follows: TGTGCCCGCGGAGATACGCAGTATTTT.

This chain uses TRBV7-2 with TRBJ2-7; no firm D call. Trimming took off 3 bases at V and 2 bases at J, with 14 bases between the two ends. The CDR3 has 15 amino acids. Per the germline V gene, CDR1 is SGHTA and CDR2 is FQGNSA. The CDR3 bases are TGTGCCAGCAGCTTTGTAACAGCCAGACCCTACGAGCAGTACTTC. The encoded protein is CASSFVTARPYEQYF.

CDR3 residues: CASRATGGDYGYTF. CDR3 DNA sequence: TGTGCCAGCAGAGCTACAGGGGGGGACTATGGCTACACCTTC. The chain joins TRBV18 to TRBJ1-2, with 8 positions matching TRBD1. V trimming: 8 bases; J trimming: 3 bases; junction bases outside the gene matches: 8. The CDR3 is 14 residues long. Germline CDR1 reads KGHSH; CDR2 reads LQKENI. The full variable domain, completed using reference TRBV18 and TRBJ1-2, is NAGVMQNPRHLVRRRGQEARLRCSPMKGHSHVYWYRQLPEEGLKFMVYLQKENIIDESGMPKERFSAEFPKEGPSILRIQQVVRGDSAAYFCASRATGGDYGYTFGSGTRLTVV.

V gene TRBV12-3 or TRBV12-4 combines with J gene TRBJ1-2, with D tentatively TRBD1 (6 bases). The CDR3 extends over 13 amino acids. V lost 5 bases to trimming and J lost 5 bases, with 12 bases between them. CDR3 in DNA: TGTGCCAGCAGTCCCGGGACATATTATGGCTACACCTTC. Protein: CASSPGTYYGYTF.

This clone is a singleton in its sample. The chain couples TRBV19 to TRBJ2-3, with 10 positions matching TRBD1. Germline values: CDR1 LNHDA, CDR2 SQIVND (reference sequence). V lost 6 bases, J lost 2 bases, and 2 bases stayed unmatched. This CDR3 comprises 14 residues. CDR3 in DNA: TGTGCCAGTAGGGACAGGGGGTACACAGATACGCAGTATTTT. Amino acid sequence: CASRDRGYTDTQYF. Full variable domain (missing parts from reference TRBV19 and TRBJ2-3): DGGITQSPKYLFRKEGQNVTLSCEQNLNHDAMYWYRQDPGQGLRLIYYSQIVNDFQKGDIAEGYSVSREKKESFPLTVTSAQKNPTAFYLCASRDRGYTDTQYFGPGTRLTVL.

The rearrangement links TRBV5-1 to TRBJ1-4; perhaps TRBD1 as D (6 bases). The germline V and J ends were trimmed by 4 bases and 3 bases, with 13 bases remaining between them. Germline CDR1 is SGHRS and CDR2 is YFSETQ. There are 15 residues in the CDR3. The CDR3 loop reads CASSPRGGSNEKLFF. The CDR3 nucleotides are TGCGCCAGCAGCCCGAGAGGGGGTTCTAATGAAAAACTGTTTTTT. The whole variable domain, filled in from reference TRBV5-1 and TRBJ1-4, reads KAGVTQTPRYLIKTRGQQVTLSCSPISGHRSVSWYQQTPGQGLQFLFEYFSETQRNKGNFPGRFSGRQFSNSRSEMNVSTLELGDSALYLCASSPRGGSNEKLFFGSGTQLSVL.

The chain couples TRBV24-1 to TRBJ2-7; D ambiguous. This CDR3 has 14 amino acids. Trimming took 3 bases from V and 0 from J, leaving 8 bases between them. Germline loops: CDR1 KGHDR, CDR2 SFDVKD. This chain's CDR3 is CATSDPGASYEQYF. The CDR3 nucleotides read TGTGCCACCAGTGATCCAGGCGCCTCCTACGAGCAGTACTTC.

V usage is TRBV2 and J usage is TRBJ2-7, with 10 bases aligning to TRBD1. This CDR3 has 14 residues. V trimming: 7 bases; J trimming: 1 base; junction bases outside the gene matches: 4. Germline V gene sequence: CDR1 SNHLY, CDR2 FYNNEI. The CDR3 loop is CASNRDRGSYEQYF. CDR3 in DNA: TGTGCCAGCAACCGGGACAGGGGATCCTACGAGCAGTACTTC. Together with reference TRBV2 and TRBJ2-7, the CDR3 gives the full variable domain: EPEVTQTPSHQVTQMGQEVILRCVPISNHLYFYWYRQILGQKVEFLVSFYNNEISEKSEIFDDQFSVERPDGSNFTLKIRSTKLEDSAMYFCASNRDRGSYEQYFGPGTRLTVT.